Shown below are 15 T cell receptor beta chains from a single sample sequenced in a study of cytomegalovirus exposure and HLA in healthy donors. Vbeta (60) and Jbeta (13) primers were used in the PCR. Sequenced by immunoSEQ multiplex PCR; TCRdb stores in-frame clones only, minus some. The data hold around 150,000 clones, with roughly 85% observed a single time. The sample consisted of PBMCs. All receptors come from a man aged 40-50 years in good health and CMV-seropositive.

In its sample, this clone was seen a few times. The rearrangement joins TRBV19 to TRBJ2-4, with D perhaps TRBD2 (5 bases). V lost 3 bases, J lost 10 bases, and 10 bases lay in between. This CDR3 contains 12 residues. The germline V gene has CDR1 LNHDA and CDR2 SQIVND (reference sequence). The CDR3 protein is CASSIPTGIQYF. CDR3 nucleotide sequence: TGTGCCAGTAGTATCCCGACGGGGATTCAGTACTTC.

The chain uses TRBV7-9 and TRBJ1-4; 8 bases match TRBD1. With 5 bases clipped from V and 8 bases from J, the junction kept 7 bases outside the gene matches. The CDR3 spans 14 residues. CDR1 is SEHNR and CDR2 is FQNEAQ in the germline V gene (reference sequence). The CDR3 reads CASSQRQGNEKLFF. DNA of the CDR3: TGTGCCAGCAGCCAAAGACAGGGGAACGAAAAACTGTTTTTT.

V is TRBV28 and J is TRBJ1-5; 7 bases map to TRBD1. Germline V gene sequence: CDR1 MDHEN, CDR2 SYDVKM. This CDR3 has 15 amino acids. V dropped 8 bases and J dropped 1; count of bases not matched to a gene: 8. In DNA, the CDR3 is TGTGCCAGCGATAGACAGGGACTCAGCAATCAGCCCCAGCATTTT. It is translated as CASDRQGLSNQPQHF.

This clone was observed once. This chain connects TRBV7-9 to TRBJ2-1; perhaps TRBD1 as D (6 bases). The CDR3 sequence is 11 residues long. The germline V gene encodes CDR1 SEHNR and CDR2 FQNEAQ (reference sequence). Trimming pared 8 bases from V and 8 bases from J, leaving 10 bases between. The CDR3 nucleotides are TGTGCCAGCCCACAGGGCGATGAGCAGTTCTTC. Amino acids: CASPQGDEQFF. Full variable domain (rest looked up from reference TRBV7-9 and TRBJ2-1): DTGVSQNPRHKITKRGQNVTFRCDPISEHNRLYWYRQTLGQGPEFLTYFQNEAQLEKSRLLSDRFSAERPKGSFSTLEIQRTEQGDSAMYLCASPQGDEQFFGPGTRLTVL.

This clone was detected only a few times. The chain has TRBV25-1 and TRBJ2-1, with D perhaps TRBD1 (6 bases). Germline CDR1 reads MGHDK; CDR2 reads SYGVNS. CDR3 length equals 16 residues. Trimming shortened V by 4 bases and J by 0 bases, and 13 bases separated the two germline ends. The CDR3 sequence: CASSVHRASSYNEQFF. The CDR3 DNA is TGTGCCAGCAGTGTGCACAGGGCCAGCTCCTACAATGAGCAGTTCTTC.

The chain combines TRBV14 with TRBJ2-3, with D possibly TRBD1 on 6 matching bases. The CDR3 is made up of 18 amino acids. V was trimmed by 2 bases and J by 4 bases, leaving 22 bases between them. CDR1 is SGHDN, CDR2 FVKESK, per germline. DNA for the CDR3: TGTGCCAGCAGCCAATACTTCCGGGCCACAGGGAAGGCAGATACGCAGTATTTT. Residues: CASSQYFRATGKADTQYF.

The DNA for the CDR3 is TGTGCCAGCAGCCAGGGGGCTTCAGGGGTGACGGGCGAGCAGTACTTC. Its protein is CASSQGASGVTGEQYF. The chain employs TRBV4-2 and TRBJ2-7; possibly TRBD1 for D (6 bases). The CDR3 sequence is 16 residues long. The germline gives CDR1 LGHNA, CDR2 YNFKEQ. The germline V and J ends were trimmed by 3 bases and 6 bases, with 21 bases remaining between them.

V is TRBV28 and J is TRBJ2-7, with TRBD1 identical over 7 bases. Germline CDR1 is MDHEN and CDR2 is SYDVKM. V shed 6 bases, J shed 2 bases, and the junction held 13 bases outside the gene matches. CDR3 length: 16 residues. CDR3 loop: CASRTLSDRDPYEQYF. The CDR3, as DNA: TGTGCCAGCAGAACTCTTTCCGACAGGGACCCCTACGAGCAGTACTTC.

The V gene is TRBV9, the J gene TRBJ1-1; D may be TRBD1 (6 bases). The CDR3 runs 14 residues. Trimming shortened V by 7 bases and J by 0 bases, and 13 bases separated the two germline ends. The germline CDR1 and CDR2 sequences are SGDLS and YYNGEE. Here the CDR3 DNA reads TGTGCCAGCTCCCGGGACACCTTGAACACTGAAGCTTTCTTT. The encoded protein is CASSRDTLNTEAFF.

The genes are TRBV15 and TRBJ2-1, with D possibly being TRBD2 (6 bases). The ends were cut back, 0 bases at V and 10 bases at J, with 7 bases in the middle. Germline CDR1 LNHNV, CDR2 YYDKDF (reference sequence). This CDR3 has 12 residues. CDR3 residues: CATSREAGEQFF. The CDR3 DNA reads TGTGCCACCAGCAGAGAGGCGGGAGAGCAGTTCTTC.

The chain is built from TRBV13 and TRBJ1-5, with D unresolved. Germline V gives CDR1 PRHDT, CDR2 FYEKMQ (reference sequence). The CDR3 is 14 residues long. V lost 4 bases, J lost 1 base, and 8 bases lay in between. Written as DNA, the CDR3 is TGTGCCAGCAGCTCTATCGGGAGCAATCAGCCCCAGCATTTT. Protein sequence: CASSSIGSNQPQHF.

In its sample, this clone was seen a few times. The chain couples TRBV6-5 to TRBJ1-5, with D perhaps TRBD1 (5 bases). This CDR3 is 15 amino acids long. The germline V and J ends were trimmed by 6 bases and 7 bases, with 19 bases remaining between them. Germline V gene sequence: CDR1 MNHEY, CDR2 SVGAGI. CDR3 coding DNA: TGTGCCAGCAGACCCACCGGGGGAGGGGAACAGCCCCAGCATTTT. This codes for CASRPTGGGEQPQHF.

CDR3 in DNA: TGCGCCAGCAGCTTGCAGGTTAACAATGAGCAGTTCTTC. The encoded protein is CASSLQVNNEQFF. The chain employs TRBV5-1 and TRBJ2-1; unclear D gene. V was pared by 1 base and J by 5 bases, with 7 bases between. The CDR3 spans 13 residues. The germline V gene has CDR1 SGHRS and CDR2 YFSETQ.

The chain recombines TRBV6-1 with TRBJ2-7, with 7 bases fitting TRBD2. CDR3 size: 14 residues. After removal of 2 bases from V and 5 bases from J, the junction contained 6 bases not matched to a gene. CDR1 is MNHNS and CDR2 is SASEGT in the germline V gene. The CDR3 nucleotides are TGTGCCAGCAGTGAAAAAGGGGAGGGGCACGAGCAGTACTTC. Its protein product is CASSEKGEGHEQYF.

In DNA form, the CDR3 reads TGTGCCAGCAGCTGGATGGTACTAGCGGGAACCAATGAGCAGTTCTTC. This sequence encodes CASSWMVLAGTNEQFF. This chain uses TRBV11-2 with TRBJ2-1; 10 bases fit TRBD2. This CDR3 region has 16 residues. CDR1 and CDR2 (germline): SGHAT, FQNNGV. The ends lost 4 bases at V and 6 bases at J; junction bases unmatched: 9.